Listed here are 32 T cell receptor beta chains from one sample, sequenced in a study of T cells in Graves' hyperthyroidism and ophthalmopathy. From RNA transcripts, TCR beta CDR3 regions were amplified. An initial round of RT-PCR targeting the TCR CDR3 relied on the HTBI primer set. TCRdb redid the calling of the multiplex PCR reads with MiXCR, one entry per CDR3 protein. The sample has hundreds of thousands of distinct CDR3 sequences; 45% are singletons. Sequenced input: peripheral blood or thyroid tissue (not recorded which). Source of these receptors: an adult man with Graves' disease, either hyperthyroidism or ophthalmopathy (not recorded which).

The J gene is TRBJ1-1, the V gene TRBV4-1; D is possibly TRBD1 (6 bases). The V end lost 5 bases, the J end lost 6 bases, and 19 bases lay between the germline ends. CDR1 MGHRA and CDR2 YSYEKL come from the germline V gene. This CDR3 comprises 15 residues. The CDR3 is CASSSTTTGRPEAFF. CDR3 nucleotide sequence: TGCGCCAGCAGCTCCACTACCACAGGGCGCCCTGAAGCTTTCTTT.

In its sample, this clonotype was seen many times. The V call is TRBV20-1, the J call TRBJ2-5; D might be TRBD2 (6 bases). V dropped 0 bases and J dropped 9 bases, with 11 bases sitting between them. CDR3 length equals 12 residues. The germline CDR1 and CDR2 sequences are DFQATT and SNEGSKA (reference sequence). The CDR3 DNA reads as TGCAGTGCTAGAGATGGAGGGAAGGCCCAGTACTTC. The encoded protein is CSARDGGKAQYF.

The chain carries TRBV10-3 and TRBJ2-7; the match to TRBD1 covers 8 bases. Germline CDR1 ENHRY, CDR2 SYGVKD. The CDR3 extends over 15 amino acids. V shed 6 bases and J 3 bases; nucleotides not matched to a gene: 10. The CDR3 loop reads CAIRPYQGALYEQYF. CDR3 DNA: TGTGCCATCAGGCCTTATCAGGGGGCCCTCTACGAGCAGTACTTC.

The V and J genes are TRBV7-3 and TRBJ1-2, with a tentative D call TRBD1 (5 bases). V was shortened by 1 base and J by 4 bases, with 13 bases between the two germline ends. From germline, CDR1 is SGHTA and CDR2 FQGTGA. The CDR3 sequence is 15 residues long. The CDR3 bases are TGTGCCAGCAGCTTAAGTTCAGAGGGGCGCTATGGCTACACCTTC. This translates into CASSLSSEGRYGYTF. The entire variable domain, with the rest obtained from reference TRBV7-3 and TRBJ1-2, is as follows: GAGVSQTPSNKVTEKGKYVELRCDPISGHTALYWYRQSLGQGPEFLIYFQGTGAADDSGLPNDRFFAVRPEGSVSTLKIQRTERGDSAVYLCASSLSSEGRYGYTFGSGTRLTVV.

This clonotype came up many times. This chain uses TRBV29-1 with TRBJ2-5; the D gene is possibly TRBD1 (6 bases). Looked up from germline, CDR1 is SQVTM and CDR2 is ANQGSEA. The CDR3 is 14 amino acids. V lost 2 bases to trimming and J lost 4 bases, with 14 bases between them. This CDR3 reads CSVEPTGPRETQYF. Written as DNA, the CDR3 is TGCAGCGTTGAACCCACAGGGCCCAGAGAGACCCAGTACTTC.

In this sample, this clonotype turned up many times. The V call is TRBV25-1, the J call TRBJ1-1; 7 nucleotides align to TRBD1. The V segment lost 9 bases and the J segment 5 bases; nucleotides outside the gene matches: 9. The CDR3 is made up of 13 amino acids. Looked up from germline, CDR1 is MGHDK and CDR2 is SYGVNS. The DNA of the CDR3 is TGTGCCAGTACTACAACAGGGGTAACTGAAGCTTTCTTT. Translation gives CASTTTGVTEAFF.

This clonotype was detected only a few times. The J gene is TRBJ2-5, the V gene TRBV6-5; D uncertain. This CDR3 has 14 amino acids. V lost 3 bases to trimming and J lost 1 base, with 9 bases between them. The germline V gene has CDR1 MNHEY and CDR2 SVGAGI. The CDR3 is CASSYSQLQETQYF. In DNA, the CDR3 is TGTGCCAGCAGTTATAGTCAGCTCCAAGAGACCCAGTACTTC.

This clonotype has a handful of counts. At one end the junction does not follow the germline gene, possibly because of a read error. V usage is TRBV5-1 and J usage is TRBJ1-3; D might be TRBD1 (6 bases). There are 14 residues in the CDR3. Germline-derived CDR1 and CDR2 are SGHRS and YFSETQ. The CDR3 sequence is CASSVQGSGNPIYF. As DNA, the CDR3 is TGCGCCAGCAGCGTTCAGGGGTCTGGAAACCCCATATATTTT. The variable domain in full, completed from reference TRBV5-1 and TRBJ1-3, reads KAGVTQTPRYLIKTRGQQVTLSCSPISGHRSVSWYQQTPGQGLQFLFEYFSETQRNKGNFPGRFSGRQFSNSRSEMNVSTLELGDSALYLCASSVQGSGNPIYFGEGSWLTVV.

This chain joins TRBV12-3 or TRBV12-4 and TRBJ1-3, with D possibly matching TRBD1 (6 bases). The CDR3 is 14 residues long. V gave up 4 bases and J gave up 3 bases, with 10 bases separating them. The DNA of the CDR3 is TGTGCCAGCAGTTACCGGGGGCTTGGAAACACCATATATTTT. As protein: CASSYRGLGNTIYF.

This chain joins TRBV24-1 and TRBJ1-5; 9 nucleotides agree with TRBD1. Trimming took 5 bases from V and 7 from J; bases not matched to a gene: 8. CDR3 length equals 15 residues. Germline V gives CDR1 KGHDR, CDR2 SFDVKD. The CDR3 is CATSVGQGMQQPQHF. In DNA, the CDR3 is TGTGCCACCAGTGTTGGACAGGGGATGCAGCAGCCCCAGCATTTT.

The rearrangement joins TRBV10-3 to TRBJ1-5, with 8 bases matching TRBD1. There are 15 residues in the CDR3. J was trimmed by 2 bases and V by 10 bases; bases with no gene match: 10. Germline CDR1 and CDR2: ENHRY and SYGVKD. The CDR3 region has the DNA TGTGCCAGCAGCTTCTCGACAGGGGGCAATCAGCCCCAGCATTTT. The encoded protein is CASSFSTGGNQPQHF.

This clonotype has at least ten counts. The CDR3 here is CASSLAEATNEKLFF. As DNA, the CDR3 is TGTGCCAGCAGCTTAGCTGAAGCAACTAATGAAAAACTGTTTTTT. V and J are TRBV7-8 and TRBJ1-4; D is uncertain. This CDR3 spans 15 amino acids. V gave up 0 bases and J gave up 0 bases, with 5 bases separating them. Germline lookup yields CDR1 SGHVS and CDR2 FQNEAQ.

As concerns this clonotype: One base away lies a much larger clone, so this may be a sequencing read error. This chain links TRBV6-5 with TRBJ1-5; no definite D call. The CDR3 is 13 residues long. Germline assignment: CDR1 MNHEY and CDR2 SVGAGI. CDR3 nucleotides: TGTGCCATCAGTGAAGCTAATGCTCAGCCCCAGCATTTT. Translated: CAISEANAQPQHF.

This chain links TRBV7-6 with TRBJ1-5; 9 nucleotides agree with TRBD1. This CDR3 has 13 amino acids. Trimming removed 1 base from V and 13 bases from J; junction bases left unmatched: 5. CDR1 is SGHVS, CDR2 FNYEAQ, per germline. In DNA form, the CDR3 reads TGTGCCAGCAGCTTAGACGGGACAGGGCATCAGCATTTT. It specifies CASSLDGTGHQHF.

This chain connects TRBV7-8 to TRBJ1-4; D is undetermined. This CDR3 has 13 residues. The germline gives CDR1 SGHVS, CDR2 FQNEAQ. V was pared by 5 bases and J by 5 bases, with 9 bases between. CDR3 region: CASSPPLNEKLFF. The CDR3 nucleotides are TGTGCCAGCAGCCCCCCTCTAAATGAAAAACTGTTTTTT.

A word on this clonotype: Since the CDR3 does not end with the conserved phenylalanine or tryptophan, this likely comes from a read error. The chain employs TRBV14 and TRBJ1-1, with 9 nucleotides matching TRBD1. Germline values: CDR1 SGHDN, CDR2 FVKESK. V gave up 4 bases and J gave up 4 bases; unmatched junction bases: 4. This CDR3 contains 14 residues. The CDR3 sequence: CASSPDRGGTEAFL. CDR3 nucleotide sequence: TGTGCCAGCAGCCCGGACAGGGGAGGCACTGAAGCTTTCCTT.

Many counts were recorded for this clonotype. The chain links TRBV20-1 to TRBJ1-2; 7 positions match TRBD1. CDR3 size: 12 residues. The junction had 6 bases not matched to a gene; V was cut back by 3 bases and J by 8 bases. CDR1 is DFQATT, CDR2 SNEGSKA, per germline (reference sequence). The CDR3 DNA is TGCAGTGCTAGTGACAGGGCCTGGGGCTACACCTTC. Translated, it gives CSASDRAWGYTF.

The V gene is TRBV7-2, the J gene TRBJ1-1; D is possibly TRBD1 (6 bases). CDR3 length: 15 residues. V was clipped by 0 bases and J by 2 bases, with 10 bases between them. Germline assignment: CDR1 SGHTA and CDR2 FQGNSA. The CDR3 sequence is CASSLAGTTNTEAFF. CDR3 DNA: TGTGCCAGCAGCTTAGCTGGGACAACAAACACTGAAGCTTTCTTT.

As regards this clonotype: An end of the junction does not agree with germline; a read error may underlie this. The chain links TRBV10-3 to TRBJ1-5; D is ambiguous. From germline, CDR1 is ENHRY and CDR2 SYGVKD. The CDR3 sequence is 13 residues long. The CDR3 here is CASSEGNNEPQHF. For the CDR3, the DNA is TGTGCCAGCAGTGAAGGTAACAATGAGCCCCAGCATTTT.

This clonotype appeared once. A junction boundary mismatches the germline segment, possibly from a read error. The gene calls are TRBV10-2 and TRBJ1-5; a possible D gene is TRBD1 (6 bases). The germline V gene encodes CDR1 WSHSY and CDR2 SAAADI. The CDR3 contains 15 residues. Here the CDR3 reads CASRGAGMGNQLQHF. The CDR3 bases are TGCGCCAGCAGGGGGGCAGGGATGGGCAATCAGCTCCAGCATTTT.

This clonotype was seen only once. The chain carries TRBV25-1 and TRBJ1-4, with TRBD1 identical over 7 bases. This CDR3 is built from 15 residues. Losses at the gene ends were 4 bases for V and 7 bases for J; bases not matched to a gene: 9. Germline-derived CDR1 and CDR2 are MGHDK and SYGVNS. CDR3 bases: TGTGCCAGCAGTGCTAGGGCCAGGGGGGGTGAAAAACTGTTTTTT. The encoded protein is CASSARARGGEKLFF. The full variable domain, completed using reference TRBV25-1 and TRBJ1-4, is EADIYQTPRYLVIGTGKKITLECSQTMGHDKMYWYQQDPGMELHLIHYSYGVNSTEKGDLSSESTVSRIRTEHFPLTLESARPSHTSQYLCASSARARGGEKLFFGSGTQLSVL.

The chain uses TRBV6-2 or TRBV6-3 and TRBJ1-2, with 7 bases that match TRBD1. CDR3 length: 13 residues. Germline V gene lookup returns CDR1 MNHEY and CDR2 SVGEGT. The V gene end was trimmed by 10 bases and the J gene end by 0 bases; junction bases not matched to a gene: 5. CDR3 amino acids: CATDGTANYGYTF. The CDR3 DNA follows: TGTGCCACAGACGGGACAGCTAACTATGGCTACACCTTC.

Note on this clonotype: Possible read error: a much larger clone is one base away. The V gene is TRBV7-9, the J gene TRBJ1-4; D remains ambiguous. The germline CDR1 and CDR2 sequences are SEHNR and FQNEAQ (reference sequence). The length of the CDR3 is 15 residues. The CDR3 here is CASMAGGWANEKLCF. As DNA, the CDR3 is TGTGCCAGCATGGCGGGAGGTTGGGCTAATGAAAAACTGTGTTTT.

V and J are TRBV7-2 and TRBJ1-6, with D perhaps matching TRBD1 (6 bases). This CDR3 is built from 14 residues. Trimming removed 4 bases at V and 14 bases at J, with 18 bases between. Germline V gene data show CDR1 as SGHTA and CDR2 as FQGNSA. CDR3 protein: CASSSVQGRQALHF. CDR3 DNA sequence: TGTGCCAGCAGCTCGGTACAGGGACGTCAGGCCCTCCACTTT.

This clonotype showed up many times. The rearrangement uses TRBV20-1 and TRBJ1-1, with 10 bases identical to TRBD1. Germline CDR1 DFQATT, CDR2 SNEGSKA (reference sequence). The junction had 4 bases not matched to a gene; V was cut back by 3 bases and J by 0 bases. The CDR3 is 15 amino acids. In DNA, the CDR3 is TGCAGTGCTAGTGGGACAGGGGACCTGAACACTGAAGCTTTCTTT. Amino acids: CSASGTGDLNTEAFF.

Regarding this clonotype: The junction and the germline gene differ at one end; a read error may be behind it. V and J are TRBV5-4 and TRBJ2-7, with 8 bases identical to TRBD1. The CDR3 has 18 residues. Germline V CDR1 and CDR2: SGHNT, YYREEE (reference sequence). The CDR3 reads CASSLAHSRQGSPYGQYF. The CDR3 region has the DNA TGTGCCAGCAGCTTGGCCCATTCCAGACAGGGGTCACCCTACGGGCAGTACTTC.

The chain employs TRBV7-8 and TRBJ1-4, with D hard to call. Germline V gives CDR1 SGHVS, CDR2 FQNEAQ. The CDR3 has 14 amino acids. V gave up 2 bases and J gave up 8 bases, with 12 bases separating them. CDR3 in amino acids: CASSLYGSGEKLFF. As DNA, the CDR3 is TGTGCCAGCAGCTTATATGGGTCGGGGGAAAAACTGTTTTTT. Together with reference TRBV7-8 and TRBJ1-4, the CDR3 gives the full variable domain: GAGVSQSPRYKVAKRGQDVALRCDPISGHVSLFWYQQALGQGPEFLTYFQNEAQLDKSGLPSDRFFAERPEGSVSTLKIQRTQQEDSAVYLCASSLYGSGEKLFFGSGTQLSVL.

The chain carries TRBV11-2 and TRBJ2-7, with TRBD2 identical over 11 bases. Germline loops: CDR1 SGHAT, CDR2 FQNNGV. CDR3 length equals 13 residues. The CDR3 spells CAPKTSGKDEQYF. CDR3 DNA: TGTGCTCCTAAGACTAGCGGGAAGGACGAGCAGTACTTC.

CDR3 sequence: CASSLDGSGSGANVLTF. CDR3 DNA: TGCGCCAGCAGCTTGGATGGTTCGGGGTCGGGGGCCAACGTCCTGACTTTC. The V gene is TRBV5-1, the J gene TRBJ2-6, with D maybe TRBD2 (5 bases). The CDR3 sequence is 17 residues long. The germline V gene encodes CDR1 SGHRS and CDR2 YFSETQ. V gave up 0 bases and J gave up 4 bases, with 14 bases separating them.

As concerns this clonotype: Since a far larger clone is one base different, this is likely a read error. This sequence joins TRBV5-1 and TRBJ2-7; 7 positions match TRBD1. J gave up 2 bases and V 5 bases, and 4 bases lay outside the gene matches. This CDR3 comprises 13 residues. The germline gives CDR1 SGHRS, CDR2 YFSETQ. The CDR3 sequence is CASRAGTAYEQYF. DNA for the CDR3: TGCGCCAGCAGGGCCGGGACAGCCTACGAGCAGTACTTC. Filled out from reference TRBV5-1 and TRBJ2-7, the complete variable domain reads KAGVTQTPRYLIKTRGQQVTLSCSPISGHRSVSWYQQTPGQGLQFLFEYFSETQRNKGNFPGRFSGRQFSNSRSEMNVSTLELGDSALYLCASRAGTAYEQYFGPGTRLTVT.

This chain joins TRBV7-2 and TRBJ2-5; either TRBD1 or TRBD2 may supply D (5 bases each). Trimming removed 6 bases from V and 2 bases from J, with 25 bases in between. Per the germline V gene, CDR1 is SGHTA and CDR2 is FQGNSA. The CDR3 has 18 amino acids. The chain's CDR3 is CASSYSPLPRDQQETQYF. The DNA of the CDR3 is TGTGCCAGCAGTTACAGTCCTCTACCTAGGGACCAACAAGAGACCCAGTACTTC.

CDR3 sequence: CASSFRTEEPQHF. The CDR3 DNA is TGTGCCAGCAGCTTCCGCACAGAGGAGCCCCAGCATTTT. The rearrangement links TRBV7-9 to TRBJ1-5; the D is unclear. With 3 bases removed from V and 8 bases from J, the gap between germline ends came to 11 bases. The CDR3 runs to 13 residues. Looked up from germline, CDR1 is SEHNR and CDR2 is FQNEAQ (reference sequence).